Below are 3 T cell receptor beta chains sequenced from a single sample in a study of blood T cell repertoires in COVID-19. Libraries were prepared by immunoSEQ multiplex PCR; TCRdb keeps only in-frame clonotypes and omits some of them. In the table there are 150,000 to 200,000 clones, around 76% of which are singletons. Input material: peripheral blood. The receptors were gathered from a woman aged 70-85 years with acute or convalescent COVID-19.

The rearrangement joins TRBV4-1 to TRBJ2-1; D call uncertain. The CDR3 runs to 12 residues. Germline V lookup: CDR1 MGHRA, CDR2 YSYEKL. V gave up 2 bases and J gave up 4 bases, with 3 bases separating them. DNA of the CDR3: TGCGCCAGCAGCCAATTATACAATGAGCAGTTCTTC. This codes for CASSQLYNEQFF.

The V gene is TRBV28, the J gene TRBJ1-1; 7 bases are shared with TRBD1. The J segment lost 7 bases and the V segment lost 5 bases, leaving 16 bases of the junction unmatched. Germline loops: CDR1 MDHEN, CDR2 SYDVKM. The CDR3 is 16 residues long. The CDR3, as DNA: TGTGCCAGCAGTCCTCCACAGGGGACGTCGGCGGATGAAGCTTTCTTT. Its protein product is CASSPPQGTSADEAFF.

The chain joins TRBV18 to TRBJ2-7, with 11 bases fitting TRBD1. The junction had 6 bases not matched to a gene; V was cut back by 1 base and J by 4 bases. The CDR3 length is 16 residues. Germline-derived CDR1 and CDR2 are KGHSH and LQKENI. The chain's CDR3 is CASSPRTGGSGYEQYF. In DNA form, the CDR3 reads TGTGCCAGCTCACCACGGACAGGGGGCAGTGGGTACGAGCAGTACTTC.